This T cell receptor (beta chain) comes out of a study of human T cells and chemical hapten exposure. This clonotype was observed many times. V dropped 6 bases and J dropped 5 bases, with 13 bases sitting between them. Germline lookup yields CDR1 SQVTM and CDR2 ANQGSEA. The CDR3 consists of 12 residues. As to time point: patch test 2, 6 weeks after DPC sensitization. Treatment meaning: therapeutic diphenylcyclopropenone sensitization with weekly scalp DPC. Every donor had alopecia and was 18 to 70 years old; all were suitable for DPC. Authors' processing steps: Samples held a median of roughly 100,000 TCRs, range roughly 20,000–700,000. TCRdb reprocessed the RACE reads with MiXCR, giving one entry per CDR3 protein. The V and J calls and clone size come from TCRdb's table, not from the authors' own analysis. The data contain approximately 350,000 distinct CDR3 sequences, nearly 6.5% of them singletons.

Sequenced here: whole blood, sampled in connection with sensitization to the hapten diphenylcyclopropenone (DPC). V is TRBV29-1 and J is TRBJ2-5; D uncertain. This clonotype originated in a woman under 30 with alopecia areata. Some clones in this sample may be carry-over from other donors' samples. The CDR3 spells CSVTPSEETQYF. Here the CDR3 DNA reads TGCAGCGTGACGCCCTCCGAGGAGACCCAGTACTTC.